The present T cell receptor beta chain was sequenced within a study of cytomegalovirus exposure and HLA in healthy donors. Study-wide results and caveats: In a later analysis, parvovirus B19, influenza, CMV and Epstein-Barr virus appeared linked to several top co-occurrence clusters. Most subjects' HLA-A and HLA-B alleles were reportedly predicted from TCR beta sequences. Researchers left out some V segments, among them TRBV6-2 and TRBV6-3, as indistinguishable. Information on immune exposure was restricted to one variable (CMV serostatus).

The V gene end was trimmed by 3 bases and the J gene end by 2 bases; junction bases not matched to a gene: 5. The CDR3 is made up of 15 amino acids. The germline gives CDR1 SGHNT, CDR2 YYREEE (reference sequence). A word on this clone: Its target is not known.

Researchers ran the PCR with 60 Vbeta and 13 Jbeta primers. Clones were sequenced by immunoSEQ multiplex PCR, and TCRdb holds only the in-frame ones, with some missing. The profile shows 150,000 to 200,000 clones, roughly 80% of them singletons. The chain has TRBV5-4 and TRBJ2-1; 7 bases are a match to TRBD2. This clonotype originated in a middle-aged woman in good health and CMV-seropositive. The sequenced sample consisted of PBMCs. Here the CDR3 reads CASSSGLGTYNEQFF. CDR3 nucleotides: TGTGCCAGCAGCTCAGGACTAGGAACCTACAATGAGCAGTTCTTC.